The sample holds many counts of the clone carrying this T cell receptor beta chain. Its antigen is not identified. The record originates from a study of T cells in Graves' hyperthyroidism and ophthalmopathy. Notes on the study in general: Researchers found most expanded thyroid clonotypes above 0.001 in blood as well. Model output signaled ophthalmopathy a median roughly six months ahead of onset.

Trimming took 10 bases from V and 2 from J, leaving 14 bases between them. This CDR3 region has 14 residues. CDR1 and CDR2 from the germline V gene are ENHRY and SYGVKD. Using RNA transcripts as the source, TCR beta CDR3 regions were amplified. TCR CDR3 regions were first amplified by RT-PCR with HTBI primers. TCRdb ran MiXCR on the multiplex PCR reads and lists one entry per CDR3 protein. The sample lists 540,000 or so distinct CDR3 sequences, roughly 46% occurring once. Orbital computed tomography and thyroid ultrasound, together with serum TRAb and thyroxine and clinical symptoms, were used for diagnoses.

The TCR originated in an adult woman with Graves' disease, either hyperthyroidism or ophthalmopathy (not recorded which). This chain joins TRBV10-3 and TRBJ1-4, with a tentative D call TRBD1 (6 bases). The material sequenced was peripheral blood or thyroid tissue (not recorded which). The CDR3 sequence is CATLEGGTNEKLFF. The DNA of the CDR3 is TGTGCCACCCTAGAGGGGGGCACTAATGAAAAACTGTTTTTT.